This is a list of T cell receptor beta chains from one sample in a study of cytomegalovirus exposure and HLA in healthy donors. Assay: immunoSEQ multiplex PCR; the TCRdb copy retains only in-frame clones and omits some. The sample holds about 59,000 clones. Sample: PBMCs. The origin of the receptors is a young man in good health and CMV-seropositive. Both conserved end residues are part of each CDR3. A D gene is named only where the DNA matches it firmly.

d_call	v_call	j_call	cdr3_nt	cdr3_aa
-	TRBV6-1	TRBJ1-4	TGTGCCAGCAGTTTAATAGGGGCTAATGAAAAACTGTTTTTT	CASSLIGANEKLFF
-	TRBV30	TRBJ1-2	TGTGCCTGGAGTGTAGGGACTTATGGCTACACCTTC	CAWSVGTYGYTF
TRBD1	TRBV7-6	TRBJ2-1	TGTGCCAGCAGCTCCGACCCAGGGACAGGGACTGAGCAGTTCTTC	CASSSDPGTGTEQFF
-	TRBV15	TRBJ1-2	TGTGCCACCAGCAGAAGCAGGGGTAGGATGGGTAACTATGGCTACACCTTC	CATSRSRGRMGNYGYTF
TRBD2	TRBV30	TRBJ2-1	TGTGCCTGGACAAGTAGCGGGGGGCCCGACAATGAGCAGTTCTTC	CAWTSSGGPDNEQFF
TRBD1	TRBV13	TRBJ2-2	TGTGCCAGCAGCTTAAAACAGGGGGCTTACACCGGGGAGCTGTTTTTT	CASSLKQGAYTGELFF
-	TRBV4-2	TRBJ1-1	TGTGCCAGCAGCCAAGCCCCAGAGAACACTGAAGCTTTCTTT	CASSQAPENTEAFF
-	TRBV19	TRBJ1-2	TGTGCCAGTAGTATTGGGCATGGCTACACCTTC	CASSIGHGYTF
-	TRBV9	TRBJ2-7	TGTGCCAGCAGCGTAGACTATGCCTACGAGCAGTACTTC	CASSVDYAYEQYF
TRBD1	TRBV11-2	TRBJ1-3	TGTGCCAGCAGCTCTTACCTAAAGACAGGGTCTGGAAACACCATATATTTT	CASSSYLKTGSGNTIYF
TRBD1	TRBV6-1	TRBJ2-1	TGTGCCAGCACGGGACAGGGGAGGTACAATGAGCAGTTCTTC	CASTGQGRYNEQFF
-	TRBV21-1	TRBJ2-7	TGTGCCAGCAGCAAGGCGACAGCGACGATGAGCTCCTACGAGCAGTACTTC	CASSKATATMSSYEQYF
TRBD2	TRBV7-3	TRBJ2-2	TGTGCCAGCAGCGAGGGGACTAGTGGTCCCGGGGAGCTGTTTTTT	CASSEGTSGPGELFF
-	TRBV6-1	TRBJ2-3	TGTGCCAGCAGTGAAGGGGAAAGGGACACAGATAAGCAGTATTTT	CASSEGERDTDKQYF
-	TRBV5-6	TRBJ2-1	TGTGCCAGCAGCCTGGGGAGAAACAATGAGCAGTTCTTC	CASSLGRNNEQFF
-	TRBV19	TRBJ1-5	TGTGCCAGTAGTAACCAAGCTCATAGCAATCAGCCCCAGCATTTT	CASSNQAHSNQPQHF
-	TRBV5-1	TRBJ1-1	TGCGCCAGCAGCGGAGGACAGTTGAACACTGAAGCTTTCTTT	CASSGGQLNTEAFF